This T cell receptor beta chain came from a study of blood T cell repertoires in COVID-19. Deletions cut 5 bases from V and 4 bases from J, with 8 bases between. Looked up from germline, CDR1 is SEHNR and CDR2 is FQNEAQ (reference sequence). The CDR3 runs 13 residues. Profiling relied on immunoSEQ multiplex PCR, and the TCRdb table lists in-frame clones only, not all of them. The sample has a few hundred thousand clones, roughly 84% seen once; the top ten hold 3.4%. Sequencing input: PBMCs or T cells enriched from blood (not recorded which). The genes are TRBV7-9 and TRBJ1-4; D gene ambiguous. The sequence was collected from a man in his forties or fifties who had recovered from COVID-19. CDR3 in DNA: TGTGCCAGCAGCGGGCCCTTTAATGAAAAACTGTTTTTT. Translating it yields CASSGPFNEKLFF.